A single sample is the source of the 27 T cell receptor beta chains below, sequenced in a study of cytomegalovirus exposure and HLA in healthy donors. The PCR contained 60 Vbeta and 13 Jbeta primers. The protocol was immunoSEQ multiplex PCR, while the TCRdb copy is restricted to in-frame clones and leaves out a portion. The repertoire consists of more than 150,000 clones, with approximately 88% occurring once and the leading ten covering roughly 1.4%. The sequenced sample consisted of PBMCs. These receptor sequences come from a woman aged 18-29 years in good health and CMV-seronegative.

This clone was seen a handful of times. The V call is TRBV28, the J call TRBJ2-7; D is possibly TRBD1 (5 bases). This CDR3 is 12 amino acids long. The germline V gene has CDR1 MDHEN and CDR2 SYDVKM. V gave up 7 bases and J gave up 2 bases, with 9 bases separating them. The CDR3 protein is CASTPGPYEQYF. CDR3 sequence (DNA): TGTGCCAGCACCCCAGGGCCCTACGAGCAGTACTTC.

The chain combines TRBV19 with TRBJ2-7; a possible D gene is TRBD1 (5 bases). The CDR3 contains 13 residues. Germline V gene lookup returns CDR1 LNHDA and CDR2 SQIVND (reference sequence). The ends were cut back, 5 bases at V and 3 bases at J, with 11 bases in the middle. The CDR3 DNA sequence: TGTGCCAGTAGTTCAGGACAAGTCTACGAGCAGTACTTC. This gives the protein CASSSGQVYEQYF.

The chain joins TRBV19 to TRBJ2-2; D possibly corresponds to TRBD1 (6 bases). Germline CDR1 reads LNHDA; CDR2 reads SQIVND (reference sequence). Trimming shortened V by 7 bases and J by 2 bases, and 14 bases separated the two germline ends. The CDR3 contains 15 residues. CDR3 in DNA: TGTGCCAGTATACGGAGGACAGAAAACACCGGGGAGCTGTTTTTT. This encodes CASIRRTENTGELFF.

The J gene is TRBJ2-2, the V gene TRBV4-1, with D maybe TRBD2 (6 bases). This CDR3 is 13 amino acids long. Trimming left V 4 bases short and J 7 bases short, with 10 bases between. Germline V gene data show CDR1 as MGHRA and CDR2 as YSYEKL. CDR3 bases: TGCGCCAGCAGCCTGCGGACTATCGGGGAGCTGTTTTTT. As protein: CASSLRTIGELFF.

The genes are TRBV11-2 and TRBJ1-2; 7 bases map to TRBD1. Looked up from germline, CDR1 is SGHAT and CDR2 is FQNNGV. This CDR3 has 14 residues. V was pared by 2 bases and J by 5 bases, with 5 bases of the junction left unmatched. The CDR3 is CASSLTRDRYGYTF. The CDR3 DNA is TGTGCCAGCAGCTTAACCCGGGACAGATATGGCTACACCTTC.

The chain links TRBV14 to TRBJ2-3, with 7 positions matching TRBD2. This CDR3 is 14 amino acids long. The trim removed 4 bases at V and 4 bases at J, leaving 5 bases unmatched. CDR1 is SGHDN, CDR2 FVKESK, per germline. The CDR3, as DNA: TGTGCCAGCAGCCCTTTGGGGGGGGCAGATACGCAGTATTTT. Translating gives CASSPLGGADTQYF.

J is TRBJ2-5 and V is TRBV19; perhaps TRBD2 as D (7 bases). This CDR3 is built from 14 residues. The germline V gene encodes CDR1 LNHDA and CDR2 SQIVND (reference sequence). Trimming pared 10 bases from V and 1 base from J, leaving 16 bases between. The CDR3 nucleotides are TGTGCCACCCGCCCGGGGGGCCTCCAAGAGACCCAGTACTTC. It specifies CATRPGGLQETQYF.

In the case of this clone: Other DNA sequences of this sample code for an identical CDR3. The DNA for the CDR3 is TGTGCTAGTGGTACCGTGGCTGGCGGCGATAGCAATCAGCCCCAGCATTTT. Protein: CASGTVAGGDSNQPQHF. This rearrangement joins TRBV12-5 to TRBJ1-5; no clear D. Trimming left V 5 bases short and J 0 bases short, with 17 bases between. Germline V gene sequence: CDR1 LGHNT, CDR2 FRNRAP. The CDR3 is made up of 17 amino acids.

The chain employs TRBV5-1 and TRBJ2-7; 14 positions match TRBD2. V trimming: 3 bases; J trimming: 7 bases; junction bases outside the gene matches: 6. The germline CDR1 and CDR2 sequences are SGHRS and YFSETQ. The CDR3 totals 15 residues. The CDR3 DNA reads TGCGCCAGCAGCTCCCGACTAGCGGGGGGGTGGGAGCAGTACTTC. Its translation: CASSSRLAGGWEQYF.

J is TRBJ2-4 and V is TRBV6-1; perhaps TRBD1 as D (6 bases). V was pared by 3 bases and J by 0 bases, with 12 bases between. The CDR3 is 16 amino acids. Looked up from germline, CDR1 is MNHNS and CDR2 is SASEGT. CDR3 sequence reads: CASSDRTELAKNIQYF. The CDR3 DNA is TGTGCCAGCAGTGATCGGACAGAGCTAGCCAAAAACATTCAGTACTTC.

The chain employs TRBV18 and TRBJ1-4; the D is unclear. The ends were cut back, 2 bases at V and 6 bases at J, with 10 bases in the middle. This CDR3 is built from 14 residues. Per the germline V gene, CDR1 is KGHSH and CDR2 is LQKENI. The CDR3, as DNA: TGTGCCAGCTCACCAATGAGGGTCGATGAAAAACTGTTTTTT. It translates to CASSPMRVDEKLFF.

This sequence joins TRBV2 and TRBJ2-5; 7 bases line up with TRBD2. The assigned J gene may be wrong: the sequence end matches TRBJ2-7 better. This CDR3 contains 15 residues. CDR1 is SNHLY, CDR2 FYNNEI, per germline. CDR3 nucleotides: TGTGCCAGCAGGGGGGGGGAAAGTATCTCCTACGAGCAGTACTTC. Its translation is CASRGGESISYEQYF.

The V and J genes are TRBV30 and TRBJ2-1, with TRBD2 identical over 9 bases. V shed 5 bases and J 6 bases; nucleotides not matched to a gene: 8. The CDR3 runs to 14 residues. Germline V gives CDR1 GTSNPN, CDR2 SVGIG (reference sequence). The CDR3 DNA sequence: TGTGCCTGGGGGGAGGAGACTAGCGGCAATGAGCAGTTCTTC. It yields the protein CAWGEETSGNEQFF.

The table lists this clone with a few counts. The rearrangement links TRBV6-6 to TRBJ1-1, with 7 bases lining up with TRBD1. CDR1 and CDR2 (germline): MNHNY, SVGAGI (reference sequence). V trimming: 5 bases; J trimming: 7 bases; junction bases outside the gene matches: 16. The CDR3 extends over 16 amino acids. The CDR3 loop is CASSHAMGQTPYEAFF. The CDR3 bases are TGTGCCAGCAGTCACGCTATGGGACAGACTCCCTATGAAGCTTTCTTT.

V and J are TRBV25-1 and TRBJ1-5; D call uncertain. The V gene's germline CDR1 is MGHDK and CDR2 SYGVNS. Trimming shortened V by 8 bases and J by 7 bases, and 12 bases separated the two germline ends. The CDR3 loop spans 12 amino acids. The CDR3 bases are TGTGCCAGCGAAGAAAGCGGGCAGCCCCAGCATTTT. Translating it yields CASEESGQPQHF.

The chain is built from TRBV5-1 and TRBJ2-3; TRBD2 might be the D (6 bases). V was cut by 0 bases and J by 0 bases, with 11 bases left in between. Germline values: CDR1 SGHRS, CDR2 YFSETQ. The CDR3 contains 16 residues. CDR3 in amino acids: CASSLGLAVSTDTQYF. CDR3 bases: TGCGCCAGCAGCTTGGGGTTAGCGGTTAGCACAGATACGCAGTATTTT.

V and J are TRBV7-3 and TRBJ2-5; 9 nucleotides agree with TRBD1. Germline CDR1 and CDR2: SGHTA and FQGTGA. This CDR3 region has 14 residues. With V trimmed by 2 bases and J by 5 bases, 3 bases remained unmatched. The CDR3 coding sequence is TGTGCCAGCAGCTTAGCGGGACAGGGTGAGACCCAGTACTTC. Translated: CASSLAGQGETQYF.

This chain connects TRBV5-4 to TRBJ1-6; 7 bases are a match to TRBD1. The CDR3 is made up of 14 amino acids. Per the germline V gene, CDR1 is SGHNT and CDR2 is YYREEE (reference sequence). With V trimmed by 5 bases and J by 6 bases, 5 bases remained unmatched. The CDR3 coding sequence is TGTGCCAGCAGTTACCAGGGGGTTAATTCACCCCTCCACTTT. Amino acids: CASSYQGVNSPLHF.

The V call is TRBV27, the J call TRBJ2-7, with 10 bases aligning to TRBD1. Unmatched junction bases numbered 5, after V lost 10 bases and J lost 5 bases. Per the germline V gene, CDR1 is MNHEY and CDR2 is SMNVEV (reference sequence). The CDR3 has 12 amino acids. For the CDR3, the DNA is TGTGCCACCCGGGACAGGGGCAACGAGCAGTACTTC. The encoded protein is CATRDRGNEQYF.

The V and J genes are TRBV6-5 and TRBJ2-7; maybe TRBD1 (5 bases). V lost 5 bases, J lost 2 bases, and 16 bases lay in between. CDR3 size: 15 residues. The germline gives CDR1 MNHEY, CDR2 SVGAGI. CDR3 nucleotides: TGTGCCAGCAGTCTCCGCAGCAGGGTAGCCTACGAGCAGTACTTC. Translated: CASSLRSRVAYEQYF.

As regards this clone: Its ends do not fully match the called genes, so a read error is possible. The gene calls are TRBV7-9 and TRBJ2-7, with 11 nucleotides matching TRBD1. The CDR3 runs to 16 residues. Germline lookup yields CDR1 SEHNR and CDR2 FQNEAQ (reference sequence). The CDR3 DNA reads as TGTTCCAGCAGCTTAGCGGGACAGGGGGTTCCCTACGAGCAGTACTTC. It encodes CSSSLAGQGVPYEQYF.

The chain couples TRBV6-5 to TRBJ1-1, with D hard to call. CDR1 and CDR2 from the germline V gene are MNHEY and SVGAGI. There are 14 residues in the CDR3. V was pared by 5 bases and J by 4 bases, with 14 bases between. The CDR3 coding sequence is TGTGCCAGCAGTCAAAGGTGGGGAGGCACTGAAGCTTTCTTT. Amino acids: CASSQRWGGTEAFF.

This clone has a handful of counts. Here the CDR3 reads CASSQSGTGVNEQFF. The DNA of the CDR3 is TGCGCCAGCAGCCAATCCGGGACAGGGGTGAATGAGCAGTTCTTC. V is TRBV4-1 and J is TRBJ2-1, with TRBD1 matching over 10 bases. This CDR3 has 15 amino acids. Germline lookup yields CDR1 MGHRA and CDR2 YSYEKL. V dropped 2 bases and J dropped 7; count of bases not matched to a gene: 5.

The V and J genes are TRBV2 and TRBJ2-3, with TRBD2 matching over 7 bases. The CDR3 is made up of 15 amino acids. CDR1 and CDR2 from the germline V gene are SNHLY and FYNNEI. V gave up 4 bases and J gave up 7 bases; unmatched junction bases: 11. CDR3 loop: CASSVPAGPQNTQYF. In nucleotides, the CDR3 is TGTGCCAGCAGTGTCCCAGCGGGGCCACAAAATACGCAGTATTTT.

The chain employs TRBV4-2 and TRBJ2-7; tentative D call: TRBD2 (5 bases). V was cut by 0 bases and J by 4 bases, with 16 bases left in between. This CDR3 has 16 amino acids. CDR1 and CDR2 (germline): LGHNA, YNFKEQ. As DNA, the CDR3 is TGTGCCAGCAGCCAAGATCCCGCTAGCAGATTTTACGAGCAGTACTTC. This translates into CASSQDPASRFYEQYF.

This clone was found once. The rearrangement links TRBV19 to TRBJ2-6, with a possible D match to TRBD1 (6 bases). The CDR3 consists of 15 residues. The V and J ends lost 7 bases and 3 bases respectively, with 13 bases between them. Germline loops: CDR1 LNHDA, CDR2 SQIVND (reference sequence). The CDR3 is CASTQGLGGANVLTF. The CDR3 DNA follows: TGTGCCAGTACACAGGGTCTTGGTGGGGCCAACGTCCTGACTTTC.

J is TRBJ1-5 and V is TRBV28, with a tentative D call TRBD1 (6 bases). Germline V CDR1 and CDR2: MDHEN, SYDVKM. Between the trimmed V and J ends, which lost 6 bases and 2 bases, there was a span of 8 bases. This CDR3 region has 13 residues. The CDR3 reads CASRRTGNQPQHF. DNA for the CDR3: TGTGCCAGCAGAAGGACAGGCAATCAGCCCCAGCATTTT.